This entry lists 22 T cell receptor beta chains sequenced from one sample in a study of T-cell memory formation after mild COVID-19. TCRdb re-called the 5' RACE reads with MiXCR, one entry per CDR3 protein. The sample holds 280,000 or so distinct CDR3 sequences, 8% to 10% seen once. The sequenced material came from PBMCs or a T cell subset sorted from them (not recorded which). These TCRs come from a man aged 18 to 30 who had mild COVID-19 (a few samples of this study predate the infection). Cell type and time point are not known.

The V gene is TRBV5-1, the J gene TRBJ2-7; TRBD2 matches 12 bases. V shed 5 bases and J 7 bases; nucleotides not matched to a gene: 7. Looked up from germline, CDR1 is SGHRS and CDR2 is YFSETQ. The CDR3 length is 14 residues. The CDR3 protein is CASRRTSGAQEQYF. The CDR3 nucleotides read TGCGCCAGCAGGAGGACTAGCGGGGCTCAGGAGCAGTACTTC.

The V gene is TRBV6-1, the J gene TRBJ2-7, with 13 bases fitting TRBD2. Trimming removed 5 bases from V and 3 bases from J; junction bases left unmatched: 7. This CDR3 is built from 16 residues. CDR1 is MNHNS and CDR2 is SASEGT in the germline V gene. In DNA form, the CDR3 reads TGTGCCAGCAGTCGAAAGGGGACTAGCGGGGACTACGAGCAGTACGTC. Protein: CASSRKGTSGDYEQYV.

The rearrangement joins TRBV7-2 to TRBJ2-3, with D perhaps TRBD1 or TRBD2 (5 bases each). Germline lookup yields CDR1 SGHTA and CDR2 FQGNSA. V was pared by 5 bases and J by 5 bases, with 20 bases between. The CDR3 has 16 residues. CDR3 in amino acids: CASSPKMGTGGDTQYF. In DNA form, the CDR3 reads TGTGCCAGCAGCCCAAAAATGGGGACGGGTGGAGATACGCAGTATTTT.

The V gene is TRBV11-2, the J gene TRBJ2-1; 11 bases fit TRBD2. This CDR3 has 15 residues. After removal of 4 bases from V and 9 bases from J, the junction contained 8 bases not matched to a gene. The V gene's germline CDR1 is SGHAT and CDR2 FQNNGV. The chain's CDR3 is CASSSISGGASEQFF. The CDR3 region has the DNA TGTGCCAGCAGCTCCATTAGCGGGGGGGCGAGTGAGCAGTTCTTC.

The CDR3 protein is CASSLDGYTDTQYF. The DNA for the CDR3 is TGCGCCAGCAGCTTGGACGGGTATACAGATACGCAGTATTTT. The rearrangement joins TRBV5-1 to TRBJ2-3; no reliable D call. Germline lookup yields CDR1 SGHRS and CDR2 YFSETQ. This CDR3 region has 14 residues. The V end was cut by 0 bases, the J end by 3 bases, with 8 bases between. The variable domain in full, with the rest retrieved from reference TRBV5-1 and TRBJ2-3, is KAGVTQTPRYLIKTRGQQVTLSCSPISGHRSVSWYQQTPGQGLQFLFEYFSETQRNKGNFPGRFSGRQFSNSRSEMNVSTLELGDSALYLCASSLDGYTDTQYFGPGTRLTVL.

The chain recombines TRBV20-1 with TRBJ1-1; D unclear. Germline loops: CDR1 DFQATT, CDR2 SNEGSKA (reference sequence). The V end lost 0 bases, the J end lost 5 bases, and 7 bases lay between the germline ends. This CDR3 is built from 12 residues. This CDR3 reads CSARDLGTEAFF. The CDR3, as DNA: TGCAGTGCTAGAGATCTAGGGACTGAAGCTTTCTTT.

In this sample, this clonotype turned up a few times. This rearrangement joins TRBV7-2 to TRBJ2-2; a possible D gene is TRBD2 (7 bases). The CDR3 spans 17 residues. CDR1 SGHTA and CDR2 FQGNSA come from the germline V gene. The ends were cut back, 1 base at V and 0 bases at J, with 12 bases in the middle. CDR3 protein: CASSLGRRGPNTGELFF. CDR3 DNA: TGTGCCAGCAGCTTAGGGAGGCGGGGGCCGAACACCGGGGAGCTGTTTTTT.

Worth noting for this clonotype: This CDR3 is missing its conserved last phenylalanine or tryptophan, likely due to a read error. CDR3: CASSKGQGRASPLHL. CDR3 DNA: TGTGCCAGCAGTAAAGGACAGGGCCGGGCTTCACCCCTCCACCTT. The gene calls are TRBV6-2 or TRBV6-3 and TRBJ1-6; 8 bases line up with TRBD1. From germline, CDR1 is MNHEY and CDR2 SVGEGT. The CDR3 has 15 residues. V trimming: 5 bases; J trimming: 9 bases; junction bases outside the gene matches: 9.

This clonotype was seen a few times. CDR3 in amino acids: CASSQTGGAGYTF. CDR3 sequence (DNA): TGTGCCAGCAGCCAGACAGGGGGCGCCGGCTACACCTTC. The chain has TRBV6-6 and TRBJ1-2; TRBD1 matches 10 bases. The CDR3 covers 13 residues. V trimming: 6 bases; J trimming: 8 bases; junction bases outside the gene matches: 6. CDR1 and CDR2 from the germline V gene are MNHNY and SVGAGI (reference sequence).

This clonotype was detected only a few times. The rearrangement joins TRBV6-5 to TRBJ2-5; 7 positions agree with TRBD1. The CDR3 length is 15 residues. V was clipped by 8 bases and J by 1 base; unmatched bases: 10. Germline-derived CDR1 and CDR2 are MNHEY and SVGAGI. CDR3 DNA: TGTGCCAGCGGCGCTAGGACAGGTGTCCAAGAGACCCAGTACTTC. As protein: CASGARTGVQETQYF.

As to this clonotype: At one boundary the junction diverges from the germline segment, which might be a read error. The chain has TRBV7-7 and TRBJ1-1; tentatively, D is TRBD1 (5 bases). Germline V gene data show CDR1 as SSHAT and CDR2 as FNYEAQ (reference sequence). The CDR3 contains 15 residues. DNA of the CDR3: TGTGCTAGCAGCCCCGCCGGGACGATGAACACTGAAGCTTTCTTT. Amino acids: CASSPAGTMNTEAFF.

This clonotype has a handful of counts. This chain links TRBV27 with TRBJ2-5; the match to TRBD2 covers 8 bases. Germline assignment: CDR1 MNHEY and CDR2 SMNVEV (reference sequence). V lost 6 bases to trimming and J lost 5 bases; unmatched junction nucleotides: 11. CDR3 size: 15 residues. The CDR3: CASSRTSRSGETQYF. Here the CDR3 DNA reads TGTGCCAGCAGCCGGACTAGCCGGAGCGGCGAGACCCAGTACTTC.

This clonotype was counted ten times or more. The CDR3 DNA is TGTGCCAGCAGTCATACAGGGACAACAGAGACCCAGTACTTC. It encodes CASSHTGTTETQYF. V gene TRBV12-3 or TRBV12-4 combines with J gene TRBJ2-5, with a tentative D call TRBD1 (6 bases). There are 14 residues in the CDR3. Trimming removed 5 bases from V and 4 bases from J, with 14 bases in between.

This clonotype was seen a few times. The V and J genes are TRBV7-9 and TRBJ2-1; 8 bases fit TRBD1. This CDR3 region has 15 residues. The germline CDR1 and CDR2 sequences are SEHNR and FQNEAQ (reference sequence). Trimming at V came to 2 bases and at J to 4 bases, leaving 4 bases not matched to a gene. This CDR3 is CASSLWRQGYNEQFF. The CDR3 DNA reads TGTGCCAGCAGCTTATGGAGACAGGGGTACAATGAGCAGTTCTTC.

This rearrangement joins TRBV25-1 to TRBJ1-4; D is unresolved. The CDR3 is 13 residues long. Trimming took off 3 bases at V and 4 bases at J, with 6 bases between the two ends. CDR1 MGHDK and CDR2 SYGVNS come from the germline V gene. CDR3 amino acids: CASSDEFNEKLFF. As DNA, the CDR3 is TGTGCCAGCAGTGACGAGTTTAATGAAAAACTGTTTTTT.

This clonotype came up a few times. CDR3 nucleotide sequence: TGTGCCACCAGTGATGGTACTGGGGCCAACGTCCTGACTTTC. Protein sequence: CATSDGTGANVLTF. The J gene is TRBJ2-6, the V gene TRBV24-1; D is unclear. V shed 3 bases and J shed 2 bases, with 4 bases lying between them. The CDR3 sequence is 14 residues long. The germline CDR1 and CDR2 sequences are KGHDR and SFDVKD.

CDR3 in DNA: TGTGCCAGCAGTTTCGGACAGTTCTATGGCTACACCTTC. Its translation: CASSFGQFYGYTF. The rearrangement links TRBV12-3 or TRBV12-4 to TRBJ1-2; a possible D gene is TRBD1 (6 bases). This CDR3 has 13 amino acids. V shed 3 bases and J shed 4 bases, with 9 bases lying between them.

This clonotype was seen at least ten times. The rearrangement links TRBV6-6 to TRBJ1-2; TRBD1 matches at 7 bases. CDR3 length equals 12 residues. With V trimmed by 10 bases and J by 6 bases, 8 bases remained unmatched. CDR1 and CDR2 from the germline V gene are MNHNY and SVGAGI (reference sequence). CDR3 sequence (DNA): TGTGCCATCTCCGTAGGGGGCGATGGCTACACCTTC. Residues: CAISVGGDGYTF.

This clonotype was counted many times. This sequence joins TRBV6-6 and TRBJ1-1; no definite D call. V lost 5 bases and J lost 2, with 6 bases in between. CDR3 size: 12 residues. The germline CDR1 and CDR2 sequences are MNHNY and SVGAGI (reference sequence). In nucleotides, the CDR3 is TGTGCCAGCAGTGTCGATAACACTGAAGCTTTCTTT. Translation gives CASSVDNTEAFF.

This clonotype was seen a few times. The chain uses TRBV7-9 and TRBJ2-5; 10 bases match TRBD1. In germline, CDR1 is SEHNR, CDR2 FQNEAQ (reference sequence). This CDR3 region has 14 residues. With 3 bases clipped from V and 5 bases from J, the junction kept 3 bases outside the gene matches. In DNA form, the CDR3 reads TGTGCCAGCAGCTTGACAGGGGGCGTGGAGACCCAGTACTTC. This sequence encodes CASSLTGGVETQYF.

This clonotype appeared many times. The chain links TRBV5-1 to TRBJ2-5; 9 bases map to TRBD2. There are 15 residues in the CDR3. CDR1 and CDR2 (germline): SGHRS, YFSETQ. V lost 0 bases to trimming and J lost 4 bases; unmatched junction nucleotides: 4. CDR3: CASSLVASGAETQYF. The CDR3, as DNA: TGCGCCAGCAGCTTGGTTGCTAGCGGGGCAGAGACCCAGTACTTC.

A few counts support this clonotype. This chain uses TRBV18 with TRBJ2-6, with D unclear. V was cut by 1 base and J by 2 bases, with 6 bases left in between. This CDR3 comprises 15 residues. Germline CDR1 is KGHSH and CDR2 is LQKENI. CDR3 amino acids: CASSPQGTGANVLTF. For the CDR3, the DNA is TGTGCCAGCTCACCACAGGGAACTGGGGCCAACGTCCTGACTTTC.